The 32 T cell receptor beta chains below come from one sample, sequenced in a study of blood T cell repertoires in COVID-19. Some clones are missing from TCRdb's copy, which holds only in-frame ones; the method was immunoSEQ multiplex PCR. The sample has about 210,000 clones, approximately 91% seen once. Sequenced material: peripheral blood. These receptors were taken from a woman between 35 and 50 years old with acute or convalescent COVID-19.

The genes are TRBV5-1 and TRBJ2-5; a possible D gene is TRBD1 (6 bases). Trimming pared 0 bases from V and 2 bases from J, leaving 11 bases between. This CDR3 is built from 15 residues. The germline V gene has CDR1 SGHRS and CDR2 YFSETQ. CDR3 region: CASSLEAGEQETQYF. DNA for the CDR3: TGCGCCAGCAGCTTGGAGGCAGGGGAGCAAGAGACCCAGTACTTC.

The chain carries TRBV19 and TRBJ2-6, with 9 bases fitting TRBD2. There are 16 residues in the CDR3. Unmatched junction bases numbered 7, after V lost 10 bases and J lost 0 bases. CDR1 is LNHDA, CDR2 SQIVND, per germline (reference sequence). CDR3 region: CATKREASSGANVLTF. The CDR3 DNA is TGTGCCACTAAGCGGGAGGCTAGCTCTGGGGCCAACGTCCTGACTTTC.

For this clone: At one end the junction does not follow the germline gene, possibly because of a read error. The chain employs TRBV7-3 and TRBJ1-1; no clear D gene. This CDR3 is built from 13 residues. The V gene's germline CDR1 is SGHTA and CDR2 FQGTGA. CDR3 sequence reads: CASSVTERTEAFF. The DNA for the CDR3 is TGTGCCAGCAGCGTAACAGAGCGTACTGAAGCTTTCTTT.

The rearrangement joins TRBV5-1 to TRBJ1-3, with D tentatively TRBD1 (5 bases). Germline CDR1 is SGHRS and CDR2 is YFSETQ. V gave up 2 bases and J gave up 4 bases, with 16 bases separating them. The CDR3 has 16 amino acids. CDR3 residues: CASSFTLAGPGNTIYF. CDR3 nucleotide sequence: TGCGCCAGCAGCTTTACCCTCGCAGGGCCAGGAAACACCATATATTTT.

The V gene is TRBV21-1, the J gene TRBJ1-1. TRBV21-1 is a listed pseudogene. The CDR3 is 15 amino acids. The DNA for the CDR3 is TGTGCCAGCAGTTTAGTCAGGGAGGTGGGCACTGAAGCTTTCTTT. It encodes CASSLVREVGTEAFF.

This chain links TRBV9 with TRBJ2-5, with D possibly matching TRBD2 (6 bases). This CDR3 is built from 15 residues. V was clipped by 0 bases and J by 5 bases, with 14 bases between them. CDR1 is SGDLS, CDR2 YYNGEE, per germline. Written as DNA, the CDR3 is TGTGCCAGCAGCGTAGAAGGAGGGTTGAAGGAGACCCAGTACTTC. Its translation: CASSVEGGLKETQYF.

The J gene is TRBJ1-4, the V gene TRBV19; no clear D. Trimming shortened V by 6 bases and J by 8 bases, and 13 bases separated the two germline ends. The CDR3 runs to 13 residues. The germline V gene encodes CDR1 LNHDA and CDR2 SQIVND (reference sequence). CDR3 nucleotide sequence: TGTGCCAGTAGCCTATTGGGAGGGGAAAAACTGTTTTTT. This codes for CASSLLGGEKLFF. The variable domain in full, with the rest retrieved from reference TRBV19 and TRBJ1-4, is DGGITQSPKYLFRKEGQNVTLSCEQNLNHDAMYWYRQDPGQGLRLIYYSQIVNDFQKGDIAEGYSVSREKKESFPLTVTSAQKNPTAFYLCASSLLGGEKLFFGSGTQLSVL.

This rearrangement joins TRBV15 to TRBJ1-2, with TRBD1 as a possible D gene (5 bases). V was shortened by 0 bases and J by 6 bases, with 17 bases between the two germline ends. The CDR3 is 16 residues long. The V gene's germline CDR1 is LNHNV and CDR2 YYDKDF (reference sequence). This chain's CDR3 is CATSRDELIEGDGYTF. The DNA of the CDR3 is TGTGCCACCAGCAGAGATGAGTTGATCGAAGGGGATGGCTACACCTTC.

V and J are TRBV11-2 and TRBJ1-1, with unresolved D. The CDR3 loop spans 11 amino acids. The germline V gene encodes CDR1 SGHAT and CDR2 FQNNGV. The V end was cut by 4 bases, the J end by 10 bases, with 10 bases between. Here the CDR3 DNA reads TGTGCCAGCAGCTCGGGATTAGGAGCTTTCTTT. It codes for CASSSGLGAFF. The full variable domain, with the rest looked up from reference TRBV11-2 and TRBJ1-1, is EAGVAQSPRYKIIEKRQSVAFWCNPISGHATLYWYQQILGQGPKLLIQFQNNGVVDDSQLPKDRFSAERLKGVDSTLKIQPAKLEDSAVYLCASSSGLGAFFGQGTRLTVV.

V gene TRBV6-1 combines with J gene TRBJ1-4; D is possibly TRBD1 (5 bases). Trimming shortened V by 1 base and J by 3 bases, and 6 bases separated the two germline ends. Germline V CDR1 and CDR2: MNHNS, SASEGT. The CDR3 contains 14 residues. The CDR3 coding sequence is TGTGCCAGCAGTGAAGGGGGGGCTAATGAAAAACTGTTTTTT. Amino acids: CASSEGGANEKLFF.

This clone has more than one count but fewer than ten. The CDR3 nucleotides are TGTGCCAGCAGCCCGGGACAGACCTTCCAAGAGACCCAGTACTTC. It translates to CASSPGQTFQETQYF. The rearrangement uses TRBV27 and TRBJ2-5; 7 bases line up with TRBD1. With V trimmed by 6 bases and J by 1 base, 8 bases remained unmatched. Germline CDR1 and CDR2: MNHEY and SMNVEV (reference sequence). The CDR3 runs 15 residues.

This rearrangement joins TRBV6-2 or TRBV6-3 to TRBJ2-7, with 7 bases that match TRBD2. CDR3 length equals 14 residues. V shed 6 bases and J 3 bases; nucleotides not matched to a gene: 8. The V gene's germline CDR1 is MNHEY and CDR2 SVGEGT. DNA for the CDR3: TGTGCCAGCAGGCCTAGCGGTGGGAGCTACGAGCAGTACGTC. This gives the protein CASRPSGGSYEQYV.

The chain carries TRBV19 and TRBJ1-3; tentative D call: TRBD1 (6 bases). The germline V gene encodes CDR1 LNHDA and CDR2 SQIVND (reference sequence). V was cut by 8 bases and J by 2 bases, with 13 bases left in between. The CDR3 consists of 14 residues. CDR3 amino acids: CASGGSEAGNTIYF. The CDR3 coding sequence is TGTGCCAGTGGGGGCTCGGAGGCTGGAAACACCATATATTTT.

J is TRBJ1-6 and V is TRBV5-1, with a tentative D call TRBD1 (5 bases). CDR3 length: 16 residues. The V gene lost 3 bases and the J gene lost 8 bases, with 18 bases spanning the gap. The germline CDR1 and CDR2 sequences are SGHRS and YFSETQ. The CDR3 spells CASSSREGPRDSPLHF. In DNA form, the CDR3 reads TGCGCCAGCAGCTCCAGGGAGGGTCCCAGAGATTCACCCCTCCACTTT. Full variable domain (outside the CDR3, taken from reference TRBV5-1 and TRBJ1-6): KAGVTQTPRYLIKTRGQQVTLSCSPISGHRSVSWYQQTPGQGLQFLFEYFSETQRNKGNFPGRFSGRQFSNSRSEMNVSTLELGDSALYLCASSSREGPRDSPLHFGNGTRLTVT.

The chain uses TRBV11-2 and TRBJ2-7, with TRBD2 matching over 8 bases. Germline CDR1 is SGHAT and CDR2 is FQNNGV. Trimming at V came to 5 bases and at J to 7 bases, leaving 13 bases not matched to a gene. The CDR3 totals 15 residues. The CDR3 DNA follows: TGTGCCAGCAGCCGGTCCGGGGGGGCACTCGGGGAGCAGTACGTC. It yields the protein CASSRSGGALGEQYV.

The V call is TRBV10-3, the J call TRBJ1-5; D is unresolved. With 4 bases removed from V and 2 bases from J, the gap between germline ends came to 12 bases. The CDR3 is 15 residues long. The germline V gene encodes CDR1 ENHRY and CDR2 SYGVKD. The CDR3 reads CAISGGSEGNQPQHF. The DNA of the CDR3 is TGTGCCATCAGTGGCGGGTCCGAGGGCAATCAGCCCCAGCATTTT.

This clone was seen a single time. V and J are TRBV7-2 and TRBJ1-2; 8 nucleotides align to TRBD1. CDR1 and CDR2 from the germline V gene are SGHTA and FQGNSA. The J segment lost 7 bases and the V segment lost 5 bases, leaving 9 bases of the junction unmatched. There are 14 residues in the CDR3. The CDR3 region is CASSIKQGGAGYTF. The CDR3 bases are TGTGCCAGCAGCATAAAACAGGGGGGGGCTGGCTACACCTTC.

This sequence joins TRBV6-5 and TRBJ1-5; D is unclear. The V gene lost 6 bases and the J gene lost 4 bases, with 16 bases spanning the gap. CDR1 MNHEY and CDR2 SVGAGI come from the germline V gene. CDR3 length: 15 residues. The CDR3 sequence: CASSRTDLGNQPQHF. CDR3 bases: TGTGCCAGCAGCCGGACTGACCTAGGGAATCAGCCCCAGCATTTT.

The chain has TRBV6-4 and TRBJ1-5; no reliable D call. Germline CDR1 MRHNA, CDR2 SNTAGT. V was trimmed by 4 bases and J by 8 bases, leaving 15 bases between them. The CDR3 sequence is 14 residues long. CDR3 protein: CASSADPEGKPQHF. CDR3 sequence (DNA): TGTGCCAGCAGTGCCGACCCTGAGGGAAAGCCCCAGCATTTT.

J is TRBJ1-4 and V is TRBV6-6; D is possibly TRBD1 (6 bases). The germline V gene encodes CDR1 MNHNY and CDR2 SVGAGI (reference sequence). Trimming cost V 8 bases and J 5 bases, with 6 bases left between them. This CDR3 has 11 amino acids. Written as DNA, the CDR3 is TGTGCCAGCCAGGGGAATGAAAAACTGTTTTTT. Translated: CASQGNEKLFF.

As for this clone: The conserved phenylalanine or tryptophan is not found at the CDR3 terminus, so this likely reflects a read error. It is unclear where the CDR3 begins or ends on the DNA, so no DNA is shown, and the CDR3 is as TCRdb lists it. The genes are TRBV2 and TRBJ1-2. Germline V gene data show CDR1 as SNHLY and CDR2 as FYNNEI. The CDR3 spans 10 amino acids, including both terminal residues. The CDR3: CASRRDDGSL.

This clone was seen more than once but under ten times. This rearrangement joins TRBV4-2 to TRBJ1-6; D is ambiguous. Trimming removed 1 base at V and 2 bases at J, with 15 bases between. Germline V gene sequence: CDR1 LGHNA, CDR2 YNFKEQ. This CDR3 has 18 residues. The CDR3 sequence is CASSQVGGYRPYNSPLHF. As DNA, the CDR3 is TGTGCCAGCAGCCAAGTAGGAGGGTACCGGCCCTATAATTCACCCCTCCACTTT.

A few counts support this clone. The J gene is TRBJ2-5, the V gene TRBV5-1; 10 nucleotides match TRBD1. The V segment lost 4 bases and the J segment 4 bases; nucleotides outside the gene matches: 7. This CDR3 spans 15 amino acids. Germline V gene data show CDR1 as SGHRS and CDR2 as YFSETQ. In nucleotides, the CDR3 is TGCGCCAGCAGCCGTGGGGACAGGGGACCAGAGACCCAGTACTTC. Protein sequence: CASSRGDRGPETQYF.

This clone was recorded only once. A read error may produce the germline difference seen at one junction end. The V and J genes are TRBV6-1 and TRBJ1-4; no definite D call. CDR1 and CDR2 (germline): MNHNS, SASEGT. The CDR3 spans 11 residues. CDR3 loop: CASSEARHMQF. CDR3 in DNA: TGTGCCAGCAGTGAAGCGAGGCACATGCAATTC.

The rearrangement joins TRBV6-6 to TRBJ1-1, with 9 positions matching TRBD1. V shed 6 bases, J shed 1 base, and the junction held 9 bases outside the gene matches. The germline CDR1 and CDR2 sequences are MNHNY and SVGAGI (reference sequence). This CDR3 is built from 16 residues. CDR3 nucleotide sequence: TGTGCCAGCAGCCCACCGGGACAGGGACGGAACACTGAAGCTTTCTTT. Residues: CASSPPGQGRNTEAFF.

This chain connects TRBV7-2 to TRBJ1-2, with D tentatively TRBD1 (6 bases). V dropped 3 bases and J dropped 2 bases, with 13 bases sitting between them. CDR1 and CDR2 from the germline V gene are SGHTA and FQGNSA. This CDR3 spans 15 amino acids. CDR3 in DNA: TGTGCCAGCAGCTTTTTGAACAGGGACAACTATGGCTACACCTTC. It is translated as CASSFLNRDNYGYTF.

V gene TRBV6-1 combines with J gene TRBJ1-3; D remains unclear. Trimming removed 2 bases at V and 9 bases at J, with 5 bases between. Germline V gene lookup returns CDR1 MNHNS and CDR2 SASEGT. There are 11 residues in the CDR3. The CDR3 DNA is TGTGCCAGCAGTGAAAGCTTCACCATATATTTT. Its protein is CASSESFTIYF.

With regard to this clone: A far larger clone is a single base away, which makes a read error likely. The chain joins TRBV7-6 to TRBJ1-1; D is perhaps TRBD1 (5 bases). The length of the CDR3 is 14 residues. V lost 5 bases and J 1 base, leaving 11 bases between the germline ends. CDR1 SGHVS and CDR2 FNYEAQ come from the germline V gene. The CDR3 DNA follows: TGTGCCAGCAGCCTAATAACAGGGAACACTGAAGCTTTCTTT. Protein product: CASSLITGNTEAFF.

The count of this clone is one. The chain links TRBV6-5 to TRBJ2-7; 9 positions match TRBD2. CDR3 size: 15 residues. Germline V gene sequence: CDR1 MNHEY, CDR2 SVGAGI. Germline trimming cut 7 bases from V and 4 bases from J; bases unmatched to any gene: 11. CDR3 amino acids: CASTKGPSGAYEQYV. CDR3 DNA sequence: TGTGCCAGCACCAAAGGGCCTAGCGGGGCATACGAGCAGTACGTC.

The chain combines TRBV27 with TRBJ1-6; D possibly corresponds to TRBD1 (5 bases). This CDR3 spans 13 amino acids. V was clipped by 6 bases and J by 9 bases, with 12 bases between them. Germline CDR1 MNHEY, CDR2 SMNVEV (reference sequence). CDR3 in amino acids: CASSGGWASPLHF. CDR3 bases: TGTGCCAGCAGCGGGGGGTGGGCTTCACCCCTCCACTTT.

The chain recombines TRBV7-3 with TRBJ2-3; TRBD2 matches at 7 bases. V lost 5 bases, J lost 3 bases, and 8 bases stayed unmatched. The CDR3 length is 15 residues. Germline V gene sequence: CDR1 SGHTA, CDR2 FQGTGA. This chain's CDR3 is CASSKRAGLTDTQYF. CDR3 DNA sequence: TGTGCCAGCAGCAAACGAGCGGGGCTGACAGATACGCAGTATTTT.

The CDR3 DNA is TGTGCCAGCTCACCACCAGGGACAGGGTTTGGTCAGCCCCAGCATTTT. As protein: CASSPPGTGFGQPQHF. V is TRBV18 and J is TRBJ1-5; 9 nucleotides align to TRBD1. The germline gives CDR1 KGHSH, CDR2 LQKENI. The CDR3 contains 16 residues. The V gene end was trimmed by 0 bases and the J gene end by 6 bases; junction bases not matched to a gene: 6.